The rows below give T cell receptor beta chains drawn from one sample of a study of blood T cell repertoires in COVID-19. Some clones are missing from TCRdb's copy, which holds only in-frame ones; the method was immunoSEQ multiplex PCR. This sample carries around 160,000 clones, 75% to 85% of them seen once, and the ten largest clones take more than 7%. The sample consisted of peripheral blood. These receptors originate from a human donor with acute or convalescent COVID-19. The donor label of this sample is uncertain. Both conserved end residues are part of each CDR3. The D gene is left open where the match is weak.

cdr3_nt cdr3_aa j_call v_call d_call
TGTGCCTCTACAGGGGGCACTGAAGCTTTCTTT CASTGGTEAFF TRBJ1-1 TRBV30 TRBD1
TGTGCAAGTCGCCAGGGGGTAGGACGGAATCAGCCCCAGCATTTT CASRQGVGRNQPQHF TRBJ1-5 TRBV12-2 NA
TGCAGCCCCTTAAATGAAAAACTGTTTTTT CSPLNEKLFF TRBJ1-4 TRBV20-1 NA
TGTGCCAGCAGTGAAGGGCAGAATTATAATTCACCCCTCCACTTT CASSEGQNYNSPLHF TRBJ1-6 TRBV6-1 NA
TGCGCCAGCAGCGAACAGGGTTCTAACTATGGCTACACCTTC CASSEQGSNYGYTF TRBJ1-2 TRBV5-1 NA
TGTGCCAGCAGCCTAATCCCCCGCTCCCAGAACACTGAAGCTTTCTTT CASSLIPRSQNTEAFF TRBJ1-1 TRBV7-7 NA
TGTGCCAGCGCAAGAGGCGGCGGATCCTACGAGCAGTACTTC CASARGGGSYEQYF TRBJ2-7 TRBV27 NA
TGTGCCAGCAGCCTCGGGGGGTCCTACAATGAGCAGTTCTTC CASSLGGSYNEQFF TRBJ2-1 TRBV11-2 TRBD2
TGTGCCAGCAGTGAGGGAACAGGGTGGAACACTGAAGCTTTCTTT CASSEGTGWNTEAFF TRBJ1-1 TRBV6-1 NA
TGCGCCAGCAGCCAAGGTAGACAGGGCTATGGCTACACCTTC CASSQGRQGYGYTF TRBJ1-2 TRBV4-1 TRBD1
TGTGCCAGCCAGGGGGCCGGAAACACCATATATTTT CASQGAGNTIYF TRBJ1-3 TRBV6-5 TRBD1
TGCAGTGCTAGTAGTAGCCGGGGTAGCCAGCCCCAGCATTTT CSASSSRGSQPQHF TRBJ1-5 TRBV20-1 NA
TGTGCCAGCACCGCCCTAGTGGGAGCTAACTATGGCTACACCTTC CASTALVGANYGYTF TRBJ1-2 TRBV7-6 NA
TGTGCCAGCAGCAGGGTGAACACCGGGGAGCTGTTTTTT CASSRVNTGELFF TRBJ2-2 TRBV27 NA
TGTGCCAGCAGCTTTATCGGGGGAGAAGAAAAACTGTTTTTT CASSFIGGEEKLFF TRBJ1-4 TRBV5-4 NA
TGTGCCAGTAGTAAGCCCGGGATCGGGGAGCTGTTTTTT CASSKPGIGELFF TRBJ2-2 TRBV19 NA
TGTGCCACCAGCACAAAATATGGACACAGGGAGACCCAGTACTTC CATSTKYGHRETQYF TRBJ2-5 TRBV15 NA